This T cell receptor (beta chain) was found in a study of blood T cell repertoires in COVID-19. Across the whole study: PBMCs, B-cell-depleted T cells, or T cells were the source of the cDNA or gDNA that made up the material.

The CDR3 length is 16 residues. Germline V gives CDR1 SGHRS, CDR2 YFSETQ. V lost 3 bases to trimming and J lost 0 bases, with 13 bases between them. Original processing notes: Researchers report that nucleated cell counts were estimated from reference gene primer amplification. Repertoires were generated with immunoSEQ multiplex PCR, while TCRdb's copy carries only in-frame clones and drops some. V and J calls and clone size are as listed in that table; D and trimming were resolved from the DNA. The sample holds fewer than 250,000 clones, roughly four fifths seen once. This clonotype was sampled from a woman aged 45-59 years with active or convalescent COVID-19. The rearrangement joins TRBV5-1 to TRBJ1-3; perhaps TRBD1 as D (5 bases). Sequencing used peripheral blood. The CDR3 reads CASSSQGPNSGNTIYF. The CDR3 DNA reads TGCGCCAGCAGCTCCCAGGGTCCTAACTCTGGAAACACCATATATTTT. The full variable domain, its missing parts supplied by reference TRBV5-1 and TRBJ1-3, is KAGVTQTPRYLIKTRGQQVTLSCSPISGHRSVSWYQQTPGQGLQFLFEYFSETQRNKGNFPGRFSGRQFSNSRSEMNVSTLELGDSALYLCASSSQGPNSGNTIYFGEGSWLTVV.